Listed here are 17 T cell receptor beta chains from one sample, sequenced in a study of blood T cell repertoires in COVID-19. Some clones are missing from TCRdb's copy, which holds only in-frame ones; the method was immunoSEQ multiplex PCR. Counted here are just over 200,000 clones, over 75% occurring once; the ten biggest clones make up about 6%. Sample: peripheral blood. The receptor source for this set is an elderly man with acute or convalescent COVID-19.

This rearrangement joins TRBV15 to TRBJ1-2; the match to TRBD1 covers 7 bases. The germline V gene encodes CDR1 LNHNV and CDR2 YYDKDF (reference sequence). The CDR3 loop spans 16 amino acids. V dropped 0 bases and J dropped 2; count of bases not matched to a gene: 6. The CDR3 is CATSRDRVRGNYGYTF. Written as DNA, the CDR3 is TGTGCCACCAGCAGAGATAGGGTCAGGGGGAACTATGGCTACACCTTC.

The chain uses TRBV7-4 and TRBJ2-7; 10 bases agree with TRBD1. Trimming took 5 bases from V and 3 from J; bases not matched to a gene: 1. Per the germline V gene, CDR1 is SGHVT and CDR2 is SQSDAQ. CDR3 length: 13 amino acids. In nucleotides, the CDR3 is TGTGCCAGCAGCGGGACAGGGGTCTACGAGCAGTACGTC. Translation: CASSGTGVYEQYV.

The chain links TRBV24-1 to TRBJ2-3; D unresolved. The CDR3 has 13 residues. V dropped 3 bases and J dropped 5 bases, with 8 bases sitting between them. Germline V CDR1 and CDR2: KGHDR, SFDVKD. The CDR3: CATSDPDIDTQYF. CDR3 coding DNA: TGTGCCACCAGTGATCCCGACATAGATACGCAGTATTTT.

This chain's CDR3 is CASSYSIWDSNYGYTF. The CDR3 coding sequence is TGTGCCAGCAGTTACTCGATATGGGACAGCAACTATGGCTACACCTTC. The V gene is TRBV6-6, the J gene TRBJ1-2; 7 bases fit TRBD1. Germline-derived CDR1 and CDR2 are MNHNY and SVGAGI (reference sequence). The trim removed 0 bases at V and 2 bases at J, leaving 6 bases unmatched. The CDR3 totals 16 residues.

V gene TRBV7-8 combines with J gene TRBJ2-7; D is perhaps TRBD1 (5 bases). The CDR3 loop spans 13 amino acids. Trimming removed 6 bases at V and 3 bases at J, with 12 bases between. Per the germline V gene, CDR1 is SGHVS and CDR2 is FQNEAQ. The CDR3 is CASSYGAFYEQYV. The CDR3 bases are TGTGCCAGCAGTTATGGGGCCTTCTACGAGCAGTACGTC.

As DNA, the CDR3 is TGTGCCACCTCACAGGGGAATACGCAGTATTTT. The encoded protein is CATSQGNTQYF. The genes are TRBV24-1 and TRBJ2-3; 7 positions match TRBD1. Germline V gene data show CDR1 as KGHDR and CDR2 as SFDVKD. V gave up 9 bases and J gave up 7 bases; unmatched junction bases: 3. This CDR3 contains 11 residues.

The count of this clone is one. V and J are TRBV18 and TRBJ1-1, with a weak D call TRBD1 (6 bases). The CDR3 extends over 13 amino acids. Germline-derived CDR1 and CDR2 are KGHSH and LQKENI. Trimming shortened V by 4 bases and J by 1 base, and 7 bases separated the two germline ends. CDR3 nucleotides: TGTGCCAGCTCACAGGGACAGAACACTGAAGCTTTCTTT. Encoded protein: CASSQGQNTEAFF.

The V gene is TRBV18, the J gene TRBJ2-7; TRBD1 agrees at 9 bases. There are 16 residues in the CDR3. J gave up 0 bases and V 1 base, and 4 bases lay outside the gene matches. Looked up from germline, CDR1 is KGHSH and CDR2 is LQKENI. For the CDR3, the DNA is TGTGCCAGCTCACCACTGACGGGACAGGGCTCCTACGAGCAGTACTTC. Amino acid sequence: CASSPLTGQGSYEQYF.

V gene TRBV3-1 (or the pseudogene TRBV3-2) combines with J gene TRBJ2-1; 9 bases line up with TRBD2. The germline V gene has CDR1 LGHDT and CDR2 YNNKEL (reference sequence). This CDR3 has 18 amino acids. The ends lost 0 bases at V and 5 bases at J; junction bases unmatched: 11. This chain's CDR3 is CASSQDSGSPRGNNEQFF. The CDR3, as DNA: TGTGCCAGCAGCCAAGATAGCGGGAGCCCGAGGGGAAACAATGAGCAGTTCTTC.

The CDR3 bases are TGTGCCAGCAGTCGACAGGGTCGGTCTGGCTCTGGAAACACCATATATTTT. Its translation is CASSRQGRSGSGNTIYF. The gene calls are TRBV27 and TRBJ1-3, with 7 nucleotides matching TRBD1. CDR1 MNHEY and CDR2 SMNVEV come from the germline V gene (reference sequence). The J segment lost 0 bases and the V segment lost 5 bases, leaving 10 bases of the junction unmatched. The CDR3 is made up of 17 amino acids.

V usage is TRBV2 and J usage is TRBJ1-2; 8 bases fit TRBD1. After removal of 6 bases from V and 3 bases from J, the junction contained 3 bases not matched to a gene. CDR1 is SNHLY and CDR2 is FYNNEI in the germline V gene. The length of the CDR3 is 13 residues. The DNA for the CDR3 is TGTGCCAGCAGGTTGGACAGGGACTATGGCTACACCTTC. It codes for CASRLDRDYGYTF.

This chain connects TRBV10-2 to TRBJ2-3; 11 bases are a match to TRBD1. Germline CDR1 reads WSHSY; CDR2 reads SAAADI. With V trimmed by 1 base and J by 6 bases, 3 bases remained unmatched. The CDR3 extends over 15 amino acids. The CDR3 spells CASSEWTGGPDTQYF. The CDR3, as DNA: TGCGCCAGCAGTGAGTGGACAGGGGGCCCCGATACGCAGTATTTT.

The chain joins TRBV11-2 to TRBJ1-5, with D hard to call. The V gene's germline CDR1 is SGHAT and CDR2 FQNNGV. V gave up 1 base and J gave up 0 bases, with 10 bases separating them. The CDR3 runs to 16 residues. In DNA form, the CDR3 reads TGTGCCAGCAGCTTAGGAGGGCAGTTTAGCAATCAGCCCCAGCATTTT. Amino acid sequence: CASSLGGQFSNQPQHF.

The chain couples TRBV7-9 to TRBJ2-1; a weak D match, TRBD2 (5 bases). Trimming stripped 5 bases from V and 5 bases from J, with 16 bases between. The CDR3 length is 15 residues. Germline CDR1 reads SEHNR; CDR2 reads FQNEAQ (reference sequence). The CDR3 spells CASSAAGVGNNEQFF. In nucleotides, the CDR3 is TGTGCCAGCAGCGCCGCGGGTGTGGGGAACAATGAGCAGTTCTTC.

The chain combines TRBV4-2 with TRBJ2-5, with 10 bases that match TRBD1. The V and J ends lost 6 bases and 4 bases, in that order; junction bases with no gene match: 11. This CDR3 has 16 amino acids. The germline gives CDR1 LGHNA, CDR2 YNFKEQ. CDR3 coding DNA: TGTGCCAGCAGTGCCTCCGGGACAGGGGCGGGAGAGACCCAGTACTTC. It specifies CASSASGTGAGETQYF.

This chain links TRBV11-2 with TRBJ1-4, with 8 bases identical to TRBD1. V trimming: 6 bases; J trimming: 4 bases; junction bases outside the gene matches: 7. Germline values: CDR1 SGHAT, CDR2 FQNNGV. This CDR3 contains 15 residues. The CDR3 coding sequence is TGTGCCAGCAGTTTTAGACAGGGGCTTAATGAAAAACTGTTTTTT. It specifies CASSFRQGLNEKLFF.

This clone was detected only once. This chain uses TRBV28 with TRBJ1-5; 7 positions match TRBD1. J was trimmed by 4 bases and V by 6 bases; bases with no gene match: 12. The germline gives CDR1 MDHEN, CDR2 SYDVKM. This CDR3 spans 16 amino acids. The CDR3 reads CASRPDREVRNQPQHF. The CDR3 nucleotides are TGTGCCAGCAGGCCCGACAGGGAGGTGAGGAATCAGCCCCAGCATTTT.